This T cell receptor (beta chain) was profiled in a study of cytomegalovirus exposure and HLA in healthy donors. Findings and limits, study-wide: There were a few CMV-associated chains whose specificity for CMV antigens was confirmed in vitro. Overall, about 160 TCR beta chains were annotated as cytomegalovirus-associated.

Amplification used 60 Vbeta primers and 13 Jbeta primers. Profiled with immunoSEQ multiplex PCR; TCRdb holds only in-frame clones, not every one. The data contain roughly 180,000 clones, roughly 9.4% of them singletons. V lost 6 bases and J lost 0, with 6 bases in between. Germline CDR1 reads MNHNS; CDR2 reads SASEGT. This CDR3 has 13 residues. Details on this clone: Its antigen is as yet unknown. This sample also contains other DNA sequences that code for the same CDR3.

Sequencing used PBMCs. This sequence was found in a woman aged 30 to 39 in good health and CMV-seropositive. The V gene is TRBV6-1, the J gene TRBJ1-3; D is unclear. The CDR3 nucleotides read TGTGCCAGCAGACAGTACTCTGGAAACACCATATATTTT. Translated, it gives CASRQYSGNTIYF.